A single T cell receptor beta chain is shown here with its context. Its target is unknown. This CDR3 comprises 15 residues. The germline V gene encodes CDR1 ENHRY and CDR2 SYGVKD. Trimming removed 2 bases at V and 3 bases at J, with 11 bases between. This sample was taken from a study of memory CD4+ T cells and cytomegalovirus serostatus. Study summary: Donors were healthy Belgian adults, 9 or 10 CMV seropositive and approximately 25 seronegative. Study-level points and caveats: About 40% of the roughly 160 known CMV-associated TCRbeta sequences appeared in CD4+ memory.

TCRdb keeps only in-frame clones here, not all; method: immunoSEQ multiplex PCR. This sample has about 41,000 clones; about four fifths occur once, and the top ten carry 0.65% to 0.85%. The sort gate was single viable CD3+CD4+CD8-CD45RO+ cells for memory CD4+ T cells. Donors' CMV status reflects serum IgG against pp150, pp28, p38, p52. Total CD4+ T cells were enriched by CD4 positive selection. This sequence originates from an adult in good health and CMV-seronegative. Sequences were obtained from memory CD4+ T cells from blood. The rearrangement joins TRBV10-3 to TRBJ1-3; possibly TRBD1 for D (5 bases). The CDR3 reads CAISEAGLDGNTIYF. DNA of the CDR3: TGTGCCATCAGTGAGGCAGGGTTAGATGGAAACACCATATATTTT.